The 9 T cell receptor beta chains below come from one sample, sequenced in a study of molecular identifiers for immune sequencing clone quantification. TCRdb fed the PCR reads into MiXCR, producing one record per CDR3 protein. The sample records over 600,000 distinct CDR3 sequences, 15% to 20% being singletons. The material sequenced was naive CD8+ T cells from blood, with Jurkat cell RNA spiked in. Indicated subset: FACS-sorted CD8+CD4-CCR7+CD45RA+ naive T cells. The source of these receptors is a human donor in good health. Some libraries in this study had Jurkat cell RNA spiked in.

Only a few counts were recorded for this clonotype. The chain employs TRBV7-9 and TRBJ2-1; 8 positions match TRBD1. J gave up 8 bases and V 6 bases, and 9 bases lay outside the gene matches. This CDR3 is 14 amino acids long. The germline V gene has CDR1 SEHNR and CDR2 FQNEAQ (reference sequence). CDR3 in DNA: TGTGCCAGCAGAGACAGGGGTCTTCCCGATGAGCAGTTCTTC. Translating gives CASRDRGLPDEQFF.

This clonotype was detected only a few times. This chain connects TRBV20-1 to TRBJ2-5; D gene ambiguous. This CDR3 is 14 amino acids long. CDR1 and CDR2 from the germline V gene are DFQATT and SNEGSKA (reference sequence). With 0 bases removed from V and 5 bases from J, the gap between germline ends came to 13 bases. For the CDR3, the DNA is TGCAGTGCTAGAGATTTACAACCGGTGGAGACCCAGTACTTC. This sequence encodes CSARDLQPVETQYF.

This clonotype was recorded a few times. The CDR3 DNA is TGTGCCAGCAGCTTAGAGGCCAGGAGGGACACTGAAGCTTTCTTT. Protein sequence: CASSLEARRDTEAFF. V is TRBV11-2 and J is TRBJ1-1, with D uncertain. V dropped 0 bases and J dropped 3 bases, with 11 bases sitting between them. The CDR3 is 15 residues long. In germline, CDR1 is SGHAT, CDR2 FQNNGV.

This clonotype showed up many times. CDR3 sequence (DNA): TGTGCCAGCAGCCCAGAGGTCCTCACAGATACGCAGTATTTT. Translating gives CASSPEVLTDTQYF. The chain recombines TRBV7-6 with TRBJ2-3, with unresolved D. The CDR3 is 14 amino acids. V lost 5 bases and J lost 2, with 11 bases in between. Germline CDR1 reads SGHVS; CDR2 reads FNYEAQ.

This clonotype was counted many times. J is TRBJ1-1 and V is TRBV30; the D gene is possibly TRBD1 (6 bases). This CDR3 comprises 13 residues. From germline, CDR1 is GTSNPN and CDR2 SVGIG (reference sequence). Trimming removed 2 bases from V and 1 base from J, with 8 bases in between. CDR3 residues: CAWSLTGNTEAFF. The CDR3 DNA reads as TGTGCCTGGAGTTTGACAGGGAACACTGAAGCTTTCTTT.

This clonotype has ten or more counts. The V and J genes are TRBV5-1 and TRBJ2-2, with 9 nucleotides matching TRBD1. The CDR3 has 16 residues. Germline V gene data show CDR1 as SGHRS and CDR2 as YFSETQ. Losses at the gene ends were 5 bases for V and 3 bases for J; bases not matched to a gene: 8. CDR3: CASRSPGTGYTGELFF. DNA of the CDR3: TGCGCCAGCAGATCACCTGGGACAGGGTACACCGGGGAGCTGTTTTTT.

The table lists this clonotype with many counts. This chain links TRBV7-2 with TRBJ2-4; D could derive from TRBD1 or TRBD2 (5 bases each). The germline V and J ends were trimmed by 4 bases and 4 bases, with 8 bases remaining between them. CDR3 length: 13 residues. The V gene's germline CDR1 is SGHTA and CDR2 FQGNSA. The CDR3 loop reads CASSWDQKNIQYF. The CDR3, as DNA: TGTGCCAGCAGCTGGGACCAGAAAAACATTCAGTACTTC.

This clonotype was observed at least ten times. V and J are TRBV21-1 and TRBJ2-3; the D call TRBD1 from the table was never checked on the DNA. TRBV21-1 is recorded as a pseudogene. This CDR3 contains 13 residues. In nucleotides, the CDR3 is TGTGCCAGAATCGGGGCCGACACAGATACGCAGTATTTT. Amino acid sequence: CARIGADTDTQYF.

In its sample, this clonotype was seen a few times. The V and J genes are TRBV29-1 and TRBJ2-1, with unresolved D. Trimming stripped 7 bases from V and 7 bases from J, with 8 bases between. This CDR3 contains 10 residues. The germline gives CDR1 SQVTM, CDR2 ANQGSEA. The chain's CDR3 is CSAGLNEQFF. The CDR3 DNA reads as TGCAGCGCCGGCCTGAATGAGCAGTTCTTC.